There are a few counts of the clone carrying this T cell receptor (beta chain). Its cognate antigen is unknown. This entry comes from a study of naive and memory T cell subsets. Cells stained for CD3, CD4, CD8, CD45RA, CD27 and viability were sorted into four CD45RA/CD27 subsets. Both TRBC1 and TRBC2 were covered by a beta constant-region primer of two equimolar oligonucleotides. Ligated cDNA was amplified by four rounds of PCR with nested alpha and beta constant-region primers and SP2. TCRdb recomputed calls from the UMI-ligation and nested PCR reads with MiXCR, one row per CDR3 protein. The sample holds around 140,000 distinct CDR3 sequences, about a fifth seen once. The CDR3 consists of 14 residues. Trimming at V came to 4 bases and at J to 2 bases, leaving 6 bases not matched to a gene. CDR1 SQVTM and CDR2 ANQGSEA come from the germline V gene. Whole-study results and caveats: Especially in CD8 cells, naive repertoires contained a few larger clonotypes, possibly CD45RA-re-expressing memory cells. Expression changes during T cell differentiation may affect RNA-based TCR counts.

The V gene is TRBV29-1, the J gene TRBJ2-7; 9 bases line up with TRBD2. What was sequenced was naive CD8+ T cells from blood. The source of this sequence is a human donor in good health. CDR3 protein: CSVVWTSDPYEQYF. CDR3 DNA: TGCAGCGTTGTATGGACTAGCGACCCCTACGAGCAGTACTTC.